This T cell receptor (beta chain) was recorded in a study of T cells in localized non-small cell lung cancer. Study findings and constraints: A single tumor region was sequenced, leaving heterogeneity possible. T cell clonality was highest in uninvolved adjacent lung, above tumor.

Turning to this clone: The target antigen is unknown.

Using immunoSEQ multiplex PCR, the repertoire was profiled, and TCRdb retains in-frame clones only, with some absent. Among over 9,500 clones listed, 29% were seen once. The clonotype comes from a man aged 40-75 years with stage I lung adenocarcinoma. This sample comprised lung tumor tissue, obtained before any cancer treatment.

This chain's CDR3 is CASSYGTAIYEQYF. CDR3 sequence (DNA): TGTGCCAGCAGTTATGGGACAGCTATCTACGAGCAGTACTTC. The chain is built from TRBV6-8 and TRBJ2-7; 7 bases match TRBD1. CDR1 and CDR2 (germline): MNHGY, SAAAGT. The CDR3 covers 14 residues. V lost 3 bases, J lost 3 bases, and 5 bases stayed unmatched.